The next 7 T cell receptor beta chains were all read from a single sample in a study of T cell responses to AZD1222 COVID-19 vaccine. The assay was immunoSEQ multiplex PCR, and TCRdb's table has in-frame clones only and misses some. The sample has around 18,000 clones, 81% seen once. Sequenced material: peripheral blood, taken 28 days after the second AZD1222 dose. The receptors here all came from an adult who received the AZD1222 COVID-19 vaccine.

V is TRBV27 and J is TRBJ2-5, with 9 nucleotides matching TRBD1. J gave up 4 bases and V 5 bases, and 14 bases lay outside the gene matches. Germline V gene lookup returns CDR1 MNHEY and CDR2 SMNVEV (reference sequence). The CDR3 runs 17 residues. Here the CDR3 reads CASSPLLGQGIGETQYF. CDR3 sequence (DNA): TGTGCCAGCAGTCCCCTCCTGGGACAGGGTATTGGAGAGACCCAGTACTTC.

The rearrangement joins TRBV6-5 to TRBJ2-5; 9 nucleotides align to TRBD2. J gave up 2 bases and V 2 bases, and 3 bases lay outside the gene matches. Germline V gives CDR1 MNHEY, CDR2 SVGAGI. CDR3 length equals 15 residues. In nucleotides, the CDR3 is TGTGCCAGCAGTTACCTAGCGGGGAATCAAGAGACCCAGTACTTC. Translation gives CASSYLAGNQETQYF.

The chain joins TRBV18 to TRBJ1-1; D call uncertain. V lost 3 bases to trimming and J lost 1 base, with 12 bases between them. This CDR3 spans 15 amino acids. Germline assignment: CDR1 KGHSH and CDR2 LQKENI. CDR3 nucleotides: TGTGCCAGCTCACCGGCGGGAGGGTCGAACACTGAAGCTTTCTTT. Residues: CASSPAGGSNTEAFF.

The chain links TRBV2 to TRBJ1-2; D not certain. V was clipped by 4 bases and J by 8 bases, with 14 bases between them. The length of the CDR3 is 13 residues. Germline V CDR1 and CDR2: SNHLY, FYNNEI. The CDR3 here is CASSVLREMGYTF. Here the CDR3 DNA reads TGTGCCAGCAGTGTGTTAAGGGAAATGGGCTACACCTTC.

The chain couples TRBV7-2 to TRBJ2-1; 12 positions match TRBD2. After removal of 0 bases from V and 7 bases from J, the junction contained 4 bases not matched to a gene. CDR3 length: 16 amino acids. Germline CDR1 reads SGHTA; CDR2 reads FQGNSA. CDR3 sequence reads: CASSLALAGGTNEQFF. The CDR3 bases are TGTGCCAGCAGCTTAGCCCTAGCGGGAGGGACTAATGAGCAGTTCTTC.

The V and J genes are TRBV7-2 and TRBJ2-5; tentative D call: TRBD1 (5 bases). This CDR3 region has 15 residues. The V gene's germline CDR1 is SGHTA and CDR2 FQGNSA. The V and J ends lost 5 bases and 4 bases respectively, with 17 bases between them. CDR3 coding DNA: TGTGCCAGCAGCCCTCCAGGGCTAGTAGTAGAGACCCAGTACTTC. It yields the protein CASSPPGLVVETQYF.

The V and J genes are TRBV30 and TRBJ2-1; 7 bases are a match to TRBD1. CDR3 size: 16 residues. With V trimmed by 4 bases and J by 0 bases, 9 bases remained unmatched. CDR1 is GTSNPN and CDR2 is SVGIG in the germline V gene (reference sequence). The CDR3: CAWTWAGGGSYNEQFF. CDR3 DNA sequence: TGTGCCTGGACCTGGGCAGGGGGTGGCTCCTACAATGAGCAGTTCTTC.